This is a list of T cell receptor beta chains from one sample in a study of shared clonotypes between healthy human individuals. Using immunoSEQ multiplex PCR, the repertoire was profiled, and TCRdb retains in-frame clones only, with some absent. The sample gives about 2.2 million clones, around 95% of which show up once; around 1.7% is in the top ten. The sequencing input was naive CD8+ T cells from PBMCs. The receptors here all came from a man between 18 and 29 years old in good health. Some clones in this sample may be carry-over from other donors' samples. CDR3s include the opening cysteine and the closing phenylalanine or tryptophan. A D gene is named only where the DNA matches it firmly. Clone size appears in some rows only: once, few, many, or a class for an expanded clone.

CDR3 DNA | CDR3 protein | V gene | clone size | J gene | CDR3 length | D gene
TGTGCCAGCACCGGACAGATTCATAACTATGGCTACACCTTC | CASTGQIHNYGYTF | TRBV28 | . | TRBJ1-2 | 14 | .
TGTGCCAGCAGCCCCTCGCACGCGGTCTACGAGCAGTACTTC | CASSPSHAVYEQYF | TRBV7-9 | . | TRBJ2-7 | 14 | .
TGTGCCAGCAGCCAGCCGCCCGGTAGTCGGGAAGACCCACCGGGATTGGAGGGGTCTAATGAGCAGTTCTTC | CASSQPPGSREDPPGLEGSNEQFF | TRBV4-2 | . | TRBJ2-1 | 24 | .
TGTGCCATCAACACAGGGGGGAGCTATGGCTACACCTTC | CAINTGGSYGYTF | TRBV10-3 | . | TRBJ1-2 | 13 | TRBD1
TGTGCCAGCAGCCGGAGGGACAGGGAAGACAATGAGCAGTTCTTC | CASSRRDREDNEQFF | TRBV11-2 | . | TRBJ2-1 | 15 | TRBD1
TGTGCCAGCAGTCGGACAGGTAGCAATCAGCCCCAGCATTTT | CASSRTGSNQPQHF | TRBV28 | . | TRBJ1-5 | 14 | TRBD1
TGTGCCAGCACAACTCGTGGATCAGGAGAGCAGTACTTC | CASTTRGSGEQYF | TRBV28 | . | TRBJ2-7 | 13 | .
TGTGCCAGCAGCTTTACACTAGCGGGAGCGGCGTACGAGCAGTACTTC | CASSFTLAGAAYEQYF | TRBV5-5 | . | TRBJ2-7 | 16 | TRBD2
TGTGCCAGCAGTTTCTATAGGACTAGCGCGGAGACCCAGTACTTC | CASSFYRTSAETQYF | TRBV28 | . | TRBJ2-5 | 15 | TRBD2
TGTGCCAGCAGTTACTGGTCAGCCGAGGGTGGGGAGACCCAGTACTTC | CASSYWSAEGGETQYF | TRBV6-5 | . | TRBJ2-5 | 16 | .
TGTGCCAGCACTAGGCCATTCGTCCCAGATACGCAGTATTTT | CASTRPFVPDTQYF | TRBV6-1 | . | TRBJ2-3 | 14 | .
TGCAGCGTTGTAGGGGGAATGGGACTACTCCGCGAGCAGTACTTC | CSVVGGMGLLREQYF | TRBV29-1 | once | TRBJ2-7 | 15 | .
TGCGCCAGCAGTGAAGGGACTGGGACTAGTTCGATCAATGAGCAGTTCTTC | CASSEGTGTSSINEQFF | TRBV10-2 | . | TRBJ2-1 | 17 | TRBD2
TGCGCCAGCAGCCAAGATCGACTAGCGGGAGTCGTGGGTGAGCAGTTCTTC | CASSQDRLAGVVGEQFF | TRBV4-1 | once | TRBJ2-1 | 17 | TRBD2
TGTGCCAGCAGCGGGATCGGAGGGGGCAATCAGCCCCAGCATTTT | CASSGIGGGNQPQHF | TRBV7-2 | . | TRBJ1-5 | 15 | .
TGCGCCAGCAGCTTGGTTGGAGGGAGGGAGACCCAGTACTTC | CASSLVGGRETQYF | TRBV5-1 | . | TRBJ2-5 | 14 | .
TGTGCCAGCAGGCGGACTAGCGGGAGTCTGTCCTACGAGCAGTACTTC | CASRRTSGSLSYEQYF | TRBV7-2 | . | TRBJ2-7 | 16 | TRBD2
TGTGCCACCAGCAGGCTGGGGGCACGGGAAAAACTGTTTTTT | CATSRLGAREKLFF | TRBV15 | . | TRBJ1-4 | 14 | .
TGTGCCAGCAGCTCCCTGAGTCCGGGGGAGGGCAATCAGCCCCAGCATTTT | CASSSLSPGEGNQPQHF | TRBV7-9 | . | TRBJ1-5 | 17 | .
TGTGCCAGCATCAAACGGGGTCCGCAAGAGACCCAGTACTTC | CASIKRGPQETQYF | TRBV28 | . | TRBJ2-5 | 14 | .
TGTGCCAGCAGCCCAGAGGGACTAGCGGGAGGCACCGGGGAGCTGTTTTTT | CASSPEGLAGGTGELFF | TRBV13 | . | TRBJ2-2 | 17 | TRBD2
TGTGCCTGGAGTGCCCCTAGCGGGACCCTCTTCTCCTACGAGCAGTACTTC | CAWSAPSGTLFSYEQYF | TRBV30 | . | TRBJ2-7 | 17 | TRBD2
TGTGCCACCTCTTATGCGGGGGGCATTGAGACCCAGTACTTC | CATSYAGGIETQYF | TRBV19 | . | TRBJ2-5 | 14 | TRBD2
TGCGCCAGCAGCCAATTTTCCGGCTACGAGCAGTACTTC | CASSQFSGYEQYF | TRBV4-3 | . | TRBJ2-7 | 13 | .
TGTGCCAGCAGCTTAGCATGGTTTCCCTCCTACGAGCAGTACTTC | CASSLAWFPSYEQYF | TRBV5-5 | . | TRBJ2-7 | 15 | .
TGCGCCAGCAGCCCGTCTAGCGCAACCTACAATGAGCAGTTCTTC | CASSPSSATYNEQFF | TRBV4-1 | once | TRBJ2-1 | 15 | .
TGCAGCGTTGAAGGACCTTTGGTAGCCAAAAACATTCAGTACTTC | CSVEGPLVAKNIQYF | TRBV29-1 | . | TRBJ2-4 | 15 | .
TGTGCCAGCATCAACCCGGCTAGCGGGAGCTCCTACAATGAGCAGTTCTTC | CASINPASGSSYNEQFF | TRBV7-9 | . | TRBJ2-1 | 17 | TRBD2
TGTGCCAGCAGCGCCGTCGCGGCCCTTCCCTCCTACAATGAGCAGTTCTTC | CASSAVAALPSYNEQFF | TRBV2 | . | TRBJ2-1 | 17 | .
TGTGCCAGCAGCTCCAGTATTGGAAGAGGCACAGATACGCAGTATTTT | CASSSSIGRGTDTQYF | TRBV7-9 | . | TRBJ2-3 | 16 | .
TGTGCCAGCAGTGGGGATCCCATCTCCGTGTGGGCGCACACTGAAGCTTTCTTT | CASSGDPISVWAHTEAFF | TRBV25-1 | once | TRBJ1-1 | 18 | .
TGTGCCAGCAGCGTAGCACAGGGGCACTCCTACGAGCAGTACTTC | CASSVAQGHSYEQYF | TRBV9 | once | TRBJ2-7 | 15 | TRBD1
TGTGCCACCAGCAACGGGCCGGCGGGAGCAGCCGAGCAGTACTTC | CATSNGPAGAAEQYF | TRBV15 | . | TRBJ2-7 | 15 | TRBD2
TGTGCCAGTTGGGACAGGGGCCCTGAAGCTTTCTTT | CASWDRGPEAFF | TRBV28 | . | TRBJ1-1 | 12 | TRBD1
TGTGCCAGTAGTGGTGGGACAGGCTCCTACGAGCAGTACTTC | CASSGGTGSYEQYF | TRBV19 | . | TRBJ2-7 | 14 | TRBD1
TGTGCCTCCCGCGGGCACCAAGCTTTCTTT | CASRGHQAFF | TRBV2 | . | TRBJ1-1 | 10 | .
TGTGCCAGCAGCCCGAATTCCTACGAGCAGTACTTC | CASSPNSYEQYF | TRBV27 | . | TRBJ2-7 | 12 | .
TGTGCCACCAGCAGTCACAACAGGGGGCCAGATACGCAGTATTTT | CATSSHNRGPDTQYF | TRBV15 | . | TRBJ2-3 | 15 | TRBD1
TGTGCCAGCGGATACCTCTCAAGCTCTGGGGCCAACGTCCTGACTTTC | CASGYLSSSGANVLTF | TRBV2 | . | TRBJ2-6 | 16 | .
TGTGCCAGCAGCCAAGTTGCAACTGGGGAGCAGTTCTTC | CASSQVATGEQFF | TRBV14 | . | TRBJ2-1 | 13 | .
TGTGCCAGCAGCCCCAGTTGGGAGAGGGGCACAGATACGCAGTATTTT | CASSPSWERGTDTQYF | TRBV4-2 | . | TRBJ2-3 | 16 | .
TGCGCCAGCAGTGAATGGCGAGGGGGTGGCTACACCTTC | CASSEWRGGGYTF | TRBV10-2 | . | TRBJ1-2 | 13 | .
TGCGCCAGCAGCCAAGGTCCCGGGCAGGGGGACACAGATACGCAGTATTTT | CASSQGPGQGDTDTQYF | TRBV4-1 | . | TRBJ2-3 | 17 | TRBD1
TGCGCCAGCAGCCCCCCCGTCTCTAGCACAGATACGCAGTATTTT | CASSPPVSSTDTQYF | TRBV4-1 | . | TRBJ2-3 | 15 | .
TGTGCCAGCAGCTTTCGGATGAACACTGAAGCTTTCTTT | CASSFRMNTEAFF | TRBV7-8 | . | TRBJ1-1 | 13 | .
TGCGCCAGCAGCCATCTGACGGGACAGGGGTCTCTCTACGAGCAGTACTTC | CASSHLTGQGSLYEQYF | TRBV4-3 | . | TRBJ2-7 | 17 | TRBD1